This is a list of T cell receptor beta chains from one sample in a study of blood T cell repertoires in COVID-19. Data came from immunoSEQ multiplex PCR; TCRdb stores just in-frame clones and leaves some out. The sample consists of about 250,000 clones, almost 85% of them appearing once. Sequencing was performed on PBMCs or T cells enriched from blood (not recorded which). The receptors derive from a woman between 50 and 59 years old with acute COVID-19. Both conserved end residues are part of each CDR3. D genes are given only for firm matches. Some rows mark clone size as missing; the rest say once, few, many or name a class of expanded clone.

size,D,V,J,CDR3,DNA
-,-,TRBV5-1,TRBJ2-7,CASSGLQGYEQYF,TGCGCCAGCAGCGGCCTCCAGGGCTACGAGCAGTACTTC
-,-,TRBV3-1/TRBV3-2,TRBJ1-1,CASSGRDKYTEAFF,TGTGCCAGCAGCGGACGGGACAAATACACTGAAGCTTTCTTT
-,-,TRBV18,TRBJ1-2,CASSFRGEGYGYTF,TGTGCCAGCTCATTCAGGGGCGAAGGCTATGGCTACACCTTC
-,-,TRBV5-4,TRBJ1-4,CASSSHRVATNEKLFF,TGTGCCAGCAGCTCGCACAGGGTTGCAACTAATGAAAAACTGTTTTTT
few,-,TRBV4-2,TRBJ1-1,CASSFQQVEVTEAFF,TGTGCCAGCAGCTTTCAACAGGTTGAAGTCACTGAAGCTTTCTTT
-,TRBD1,TRBV11-3,TRBJ2-5,CASSSRDSQETQYF,TGTGCCAGCAGCTCGAGGGACAGTCAAGAGACCCAGTACTTC
-,-,TRBV21-1,TRBJ2-3,CASSPRSSGGSSDTQYF,TGTGCCAGCAGCCCCCGCTCCAGTGGGGGGTCATCAGATACGCAGTATTTT
-,-,TRBV27,TRBJ1-5,CASRAGTSNQPQHF,TGTGCCAGCAGAGCTGGGACAAGCAATCAGCCCCAGCATTTT
once,-,TRBV19,TRBJ2-7,CASSIPGGTYEQYF,TGTGCCAGTAGTATCCCCGGGGGTACCTACGAGCAGTACTTC
-,TRBD1,TRBV24-1,TRBJ1-1,CATSEVQGAKHTEAFF,TGTGCCACCAGTGAGGTGCAGGGGGCGAAACACACTGAAGCTTTCTTT
-,TRBD1,TRBV29-1,TRBJ1-1,CSFSTGAGANTEAFF,TGCAGCTTCTCGACAGGGGCTGGGGCGAACACTGAAGCTTTCTTT
few,TRBD1,TRBV4-3,TRBJ1-2,CASSQVQGDYTF,TGCGCCAGCAGCCAAGTACAGGGGGACTACACCTTC
-,TRBD2,TRBV6-2/TRBV6-3,TRBJ2-1,CASSHGGYEQFF,TGTGCCAGCAGCCACGGGGGGTATGAGCAGTTCTTC
-,-,TRBV30,TRBJ2-3,CAWKYGALITDTQYF,TGTGCCTGGAAGTATGGGGCTTTAATTACAGATACGCAGTATTTT
once,-,TRBV19,TRBJ1-5,CASSIQGSGQPQHF,TGTGCCAGTAGTATTCAGGGTTCAGGTCAGCCCCAGCATTTT
-,-,TRBV19,TRBJ1-5,CASRYRGSEQPQHF,TGTGCCAGTAGGTATAGGGGGTCGGAACAGCCCCAGCATTTT
few,-,TRBV15,TRBJ2-2,CATSRDLISGHPNTGELFF,TGTGCCACCAGCAGAGACCTCATATCGGGACACCCGAACACCGGGGAGCTGTTTTTT
-,TRBD1,TRBV5-8,TRBJ2-7,CASRWTGVDEQYF,TGTGCCAGCCGATGGACAGGGGTGGACGAGCAGTACTTC
-,TRBD1,TRBV6-5,TRBJ1-2,CASSYSGTGANYGYTF,TGTGCCAGCAGTTACTCCGGGACAGGTGCTAACTATGGCTACACCTTC
-,-,TRBV19,TRBJ2-7,CASSIDSFYEQYF,TGTGCCAGTAGTATTGACAGTTTTTACGAGCAGTACTTC
-,TRBD1,TRBV2,TRBJ1-1,CAVSPSPLGTGNTEAFF,TGTGCCGTTTCCCCCTCCCCCCTGGGGACAGGGAACACTGAAGCTTTCTTT
-,-,TRBV4-3,TRBJ2-1,CASSQDVGREQFF,TGCGCCAGCAGCCAAGATGTGGGCCGGGAGCAGTTCTTC
-,-,TRBV14,TRBJ2-5,CASSQGRGSRETQYF,TGTGCCAGCAGCCAAGGCCGGGGGAGCCGAGAGACCCAGTACTTC
-,-,TRBV9,TRBJ2-6,CASSGTVTRSGANVLTF,TGTGCCAGCAGCGGAACCGTTACTCGCTCTGGGGCCAACGTCCTGACTTTC
once,-,TRBV12-3/TRBV12-4,TRBJ1-5,CASSLYGQPQHF,TGTGCCAGCAGTTTGTACGGGCAGCCCCAGCATTTT
few,-,TRBV6-1,TRBJ2-1,CASSNNYNEQFF,TGTGCCAGCAGCAACAACTACAATGAGCAGTTCTTC
-,-,TRBV5-6,TRBJ1-2,CASSLGTRARYGYTF,TGTGCCAGCAGCTTGGGGACACGAGCCCGCTATGGCTACACCTTC
few,TRBD1,TRBV3-1/TRBV3-2,TRBJ1-3,CASSLTGGYSGNTIYF,TGTGCCAGCAGCCTGACAGGGGGATACTCTGGAAACACCATATATTTT
-,TRBD2,TRBV9,TRBJ2-7,CASSPRGLASSYEQYF,TGTGCCAGCAGCCCCCGAGGACTAGCTAGCTCCTACGAGCAGTACTTC
few,TRBD1,TRBV19,TRBJ1-1,CASSRQGGNTEAFF,TGTGCCAGTAGTAGACAGGGGGGGAACACTGAAGCTTTCTTT
-,-,TRBV7-9,TRBJ1-1,CASSPVANTEAFF,TGTGCCAGCAGCCCAGTCGCGAACACTGAAGCTTTCTTT
-,-,TRBV18,TRBJ2-7,CASSPTSSGLEQYF,TGTGCCAGCTCACCGACTAGTAGCGGCCTCGAGCAGTACTTC
-,-,TRBV7-8,TRBJ1-1,CASHQGPNTEAFF,TGTGCCAGTCACCAGGGGCCGAACACTGAAGCTTTCTTT
once,TRBD1,TRBV5-4,TRBJ1-2,CASSPGQVRISYGYTF,TGTGCCAGCAGCCCCGGACAGGTTCGAATATCCTATGGCTACACCTTC
once,TRBD2,TRBV11-3,TRBJ2-5,CASSHSGDETQYF,TGTGCCAGCAGCCATAGCGGGGATGAGACCCAGTACTTC
-,-,TRBV4-2,TRBJ1-4,CASSQEGGELFF,TGTGCCAGCAGCCAAGAGGGCGGGGAACTGTTTTTT
-,TRBD1,TRBV2,TRBJ1-5,CASSGGQGSQPQHF,TGTGCCAGCAGTGGGGGACAGGGGAGCCAGCCCCAGCATTTT
-,TRBD1,TRBV9,TRBJ2-1,CASSVDGQGGYNEQFF,TGTGCCAGCAGCGTAGATGGACAGGGGGGTTACAATGAGCAGTTCTTC
-,-,TRBV7-3,TRBJ1-6,CASSRDIRSPLHF,TGTGCCAGCAGCCGGGACATTCGTTCACCCCTCCACTTT
-,-,TRBV6-5,TRBJ2-7,CASSAAAPYEQYF,TGTGCCAGCAGCGCGGCAGCTCCCTACGAGCAGTACTTC
-,TRBD1,TRBV30,TRBJ1-1,CARGAWAGGLSTEAFF,TGTGCCCGCGGAGCTTGGGCAGGGGGCTTGTCCACTGAAGCTTTCTTT
once,-,TRBV27,TRBJ1-5,CASSLWGGGGQPQHF,TGTGCCAGCAGTTTATGGGGGGGCGGGGGTCAGCCCCAGCATTTT
-,-,TRBV7-2,TRBJ2-7,CASSLSSYEQYF,TGTGCCAGCAGCTTGAGCTCCTACGAGCAGTACTTC
-,-,TRBV3-1/TRBV3-2,TRBJ2-1,CASRGLYNEQFF,TGTGCCAGCAGGGGACTTTACAATGAGCAGTTCTTC
few,TRBD1,TRBV7-2,TRBJ1-1,CASSSRTGSTEAFF,TGTGCCAGCAGCTCCAGGACAGGGAGCACTGAAGCTTTCTTT